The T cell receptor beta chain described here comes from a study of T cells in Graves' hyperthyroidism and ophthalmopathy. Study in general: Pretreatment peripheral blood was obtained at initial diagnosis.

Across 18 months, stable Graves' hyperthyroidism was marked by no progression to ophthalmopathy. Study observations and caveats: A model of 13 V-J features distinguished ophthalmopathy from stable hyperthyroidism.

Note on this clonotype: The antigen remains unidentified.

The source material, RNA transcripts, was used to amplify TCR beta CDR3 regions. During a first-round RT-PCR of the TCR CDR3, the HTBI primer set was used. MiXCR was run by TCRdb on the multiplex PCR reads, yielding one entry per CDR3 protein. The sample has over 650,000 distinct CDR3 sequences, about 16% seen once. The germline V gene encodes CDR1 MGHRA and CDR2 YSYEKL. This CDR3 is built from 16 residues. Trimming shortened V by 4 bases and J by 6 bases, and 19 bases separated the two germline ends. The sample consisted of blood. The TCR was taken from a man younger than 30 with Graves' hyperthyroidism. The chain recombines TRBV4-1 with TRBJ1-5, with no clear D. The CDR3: CASSLSFGRASQPQHF. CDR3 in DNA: TGCGCCAGCAGCCTGTCCTTTGGGAGGGCAAGTCAGCCCCAGCATTTT.